Listed below are T cell receptor beta chains from one sample, sequenced in a study of blood T cell repertoires in COVID-19. The table came from immunoSEQ multiplex PCR; TCRdb's copy has only in-frame clones and leaves some out. This sample yields over 85,000 clones, of which approximately 87% are seen a single time; more than 1% belongs to the top ten. Sequencing used peripheral blood. The receptors here all came from a human donor in a cohort sampled during active COVID-19. Each CDR3 is given with its conserved first and last residue. The order of the fields is V gene, J gene, D gene, CDR3 length, clone size, CDR3 protein, CDR3 DNA. The D gene is left open where the match is weak. The size of a clone is reported for some rows only, either as once, few or many, or as a class for expanded clones.

>TRBV7-7|TRBJ2-3|TRBD2|16|few
CASSPGLAGGPDTQYF
TGTGCTAGCAGCCCGGGACTAGCGGGAGGCCCAGATACGCAGTATTTT
>TRBV13|TRBJ2-5|-|15|-
CASRKLQGSQETQYF
TGTGCCAGCCGAAAATTACAGGGATCCCAAGAGACCCAGTACTTC
>TRBV9|TRBJ2-7|-|13|once
CASSGARVGEQYF
TGTGCCAGCAGCGGCGCCAGGGTGGGCGAGCAGTACTTC
>TRBV2|TRBJ2-7|-|12|-
CASNRDSYEQYF
TGTGCCAGCAATCGGGACTCCTACGAGCAGTACTTC
>TRBV7-8|TRBJ2-5|-|12|few
CASSPSRETQYF
TGTGCCAGCAGCCCATCCCGGGAGACCCAGTACTTC
>TRBV11-2|TRBJ1-6|TRBD1|17|-
CASSTYGTGGYNSPLHF
TGTGCCAGCAGCACCTACGGGACAGGGGGCTATAATTCACCCCTCCACTTT
>TRBV2|TRBJ2-3|TRBD2|13|-
CASSPSGADTQYF
TGTGCCAGCAGCCCTAGCGGCGCAGATACGCAGTATTTT
>TRBV7-9|TRBJ2-1|TRBD2|18|-
CASSSPIGLAGVGDEQFF
TGTGCCAGCAGCTCCCCGATCGGACTAGCGGGAGTGGGCGATGAGCAGTTCTTC
>TRBV19|TRBJ1-1|-|14|-
CASSIEPRGTEAFF
TGTGCCAGTAGTATAGAGCCCCGGGGCACTGAAGCTTTCTTT
>TRBV10-1|TRBJ2-3|TRBD2|15|once
CASSFTSGSTDTQYF
TGCGCCAGCAGTTTTACTAGCGGGAGTACAGATACGCAGTATTTT
>TRBV3-1/TRBV3-2|TRBJ2-3|TRBD2|21|few
CASSLVSGLAGATLPTDTQYF
TGTGCCAGCAGCCTAGTGTCTGGACTAGCGGGAGCCACACTCCCCACAGATACGCAGTATTTT
>TRBV6-5|TRBJ2-1|-|14|once
CAGCQGLAHNEQFF
TGTGCCGGGTGTCAGGGGCTGGCCCACAATGAGCAGTTCTTC
>TRBV28|TRBJ1-6|TRBD1|15|-
CASTVTGGGNSPLHF
TGTGCCAGCACCGTGACAGGGGGCGGAAATTCACCCCTCCACTTT
>TRBV2|TRBJ1-2|-|16|many
CASREDSLGYNYGYTF
TGTGCCAGCAGGGAAGACAGTTTAGGATACAACTATGGCTACACCTTC
>TRBV4-2|TRBJ1-4|TRBD1|15|-
CASSQDGTANEKLFF
TGTGCCAGCAGCCAAGATGGGACAGCTAATGAAAAACTGTTTTTT
>TRBV27|TRBJ2-1|TRBD2|15|-
CASSSPLAGVHEQFF
TGTGCCAGCAGTTCCCCCCTAGCGGGAGTCCATGAGCAGTTCTTC
>TRBV24-1|TRBJ1-2|TRBD1|15|-
CATSDTRDRALGYTF
TGTGCCACCAGTGACACCCGGGACAGGGCCTTAGGCTACACCTTC
>TRBV27|TRBJ2-7|TRBD1|14|-
CASSWGGQGYEQYF
TGTGCCAGCAGTTGGGGGGGACAGGGTTACGAGCAGTACTTC
>TRBV11-2|TRBJ2-1|TRBD2|18|-
CASSPGLAGGPSINEQFF
TGTGCCAGCAGCCCCGGACTAGCGGGAGGGCCCTCGATCAATGAGCAGTTCTTC
>TRBV28|TRBJ2-7|TRBD2|14|-
CASFSGSPPYEQYF
TGTGCCAGCTTTAGCGGGAGCCCCCCCTACGAGCAGTACTTC
>TRBV6-5|TRBJ2-3|TRBD2|14|-
CASREGGRPDTQYF
TGTGCAAGCAGGGAGGGCGGGAGGCCAGATACGCAGTATTTT
>TRBV6-2/TRBV6-3|TRBJ2-4|TRBD1|13|-
CASSNTGDGIQYF
TGTGCCAGCAGTAATACAGGGGATGGGATTCAGTACTTC
>TRBV10-3|TRBJ2-5|-|12|-
CAAAGQAETQYF
TGTGCCGCTGCGGGTCAAGCAGAGACCCAGTACTTC
>TRBV3-1/TRBV3-2|TRBJ1-2|TRBD1|14|-
CASSPRDRDDGYTF
TGTGCCAGCAGCCCCCGGGACAGGGATGATGGCTACACCTTC
>TRBV28|TRBJ2-1|TRBD1|15|-
CASSPGTATYNEQFF
TGTGCCAGCAGTCCCGGGACAGCCACTTACAATGAGCAGTTCTTC
>TRBV24-1|TRBJ2-1|TRBD1|15|-
CATSTGTGGVGEQFF
TGTGCCACCAGTACCGGGACAGGGGGAGTCGGTGAGCAGTTCTTC
>TRBV6-1|TRBJ1-2|-|12|-
CASSEGLAGYTF
TGTGCCAGCAGTGAAGGGCTAGCCGGCTACACCTTC
>TRBV10-2|TRBJ2-3|-|12|-
CASSVAPQTQYF
TGCGCCAGCAGTGTGGCTCCGCAAACGCAGTATTTT